This T cell receptor (beta chain) was sequenced during a study of T cell responses to AZD1222 COVID-19 vaccine. Overall study: Second-dose intervals near 4 or 12 weeks were combined.

General study points: Spike-specific TCR breadth and depth went up after people got two AZD1222 doses. Among vaccine-associated CD4 TCRs, coverage spanned spike, with dominance at 160-218 and 743-854.

Trimming removed 5 bases from V and 6 bases from J, with 20 bases in between. CDR3 length: 17 amino acids. The germline gives CDR1 SGHVS, CDR2 FQNEAQ. Turning to this clone: Its specificity is not known.

Data came from immunoSEQ multiplex PCR; TCRdb stores just in-frame clones and leaves some out. The sample shows 150,000 to 180,000 clones, about 92% of them seen only once. The chain is built from TRBV7-8 and TRBJ1-6, with D possibly matching TRBD1 (5 bases). The source is an adult in good health. Here the sequenced sample was peripheral blood, taken on day 0 of AZD1222 vaccination. CDR3 nucleotide sequence: TGTGCCAGCAGCCCTCGAGGGGTTGTAGGTGGTAATTCACCCCTCCACTTT. It codes for CASSPRGVVGGNSPLHF. Full variable domain (remainder filled in from reference TRBV7-8 and TRBJ1-6): GAGVSQSPRYKVAKRGQDVALRCDPISGHVSLFWYQQALGQGPEFLTYFQNEAQLDKSGLPSDRFFAERPEGSVSTLKIQRTQQEDSAVYLCASSPRGVVGGNSPLHFGNGTRLTVT.